The 3 T cell receptor beta chains reported below all come from one sample, sequenced in a study of blood T cell repertoires in COVID-19. TCRdb keeps only in-frame clones here, not all; method: immunoSEQ multiplex PCR. The table has approximately 100,000 clones, about four fifths seen once. The sample comprised peripheral blood. The receptors were sampled from a human donor in a cohort sampled during active COVID-19.

V is TRBV4-2 and J is TRBJ2-5, with 8 bases fitting TRBD2. CDR3 length: 16 amino acids. The V gene end was trimmed by 5 bases and the J gene end by 3 bases; junction bases not matched to a gene: 11. Germline V gene sequence: CDR1 LGHNA, CDR2 YNFKEQ. CDR3 residues: CASSSGSGGEEETQYF. Written as DNA, the CDR3 is TGTGCCAGCAGCTCCGGCAGCGGGGGAGAGGAAGAGACCCAGTACTTC.

V is TRBV18 and J is TRBJ1-2; no firm D call. The CDR3 is made up of 15 amino acids. Trimming took off 0 bases at V and 5 bases at J, with 13 bases between the two ends. The germline V gene encodes CDR1 KGHSH and CDR2 LQKENI. CDR3 residues: CASSPPSEREYGYTF. The CDR3 DNA sequence: TGTGCCAGCTCACCACCATCAGAGAGGGAATATGGCTACACCTTC.

The chain links TRBV12-2 to TRBJ1-5. TRBV12-2 is an annotated pseudogene. The CDR3 runs to 14 residues. For the CDR3, the DNA is TGTGCAAGTCGCTCCATCGGGGTTAGTCAGCCCCAGCATTTT. It codes for CASRSIGVSQPQHF.